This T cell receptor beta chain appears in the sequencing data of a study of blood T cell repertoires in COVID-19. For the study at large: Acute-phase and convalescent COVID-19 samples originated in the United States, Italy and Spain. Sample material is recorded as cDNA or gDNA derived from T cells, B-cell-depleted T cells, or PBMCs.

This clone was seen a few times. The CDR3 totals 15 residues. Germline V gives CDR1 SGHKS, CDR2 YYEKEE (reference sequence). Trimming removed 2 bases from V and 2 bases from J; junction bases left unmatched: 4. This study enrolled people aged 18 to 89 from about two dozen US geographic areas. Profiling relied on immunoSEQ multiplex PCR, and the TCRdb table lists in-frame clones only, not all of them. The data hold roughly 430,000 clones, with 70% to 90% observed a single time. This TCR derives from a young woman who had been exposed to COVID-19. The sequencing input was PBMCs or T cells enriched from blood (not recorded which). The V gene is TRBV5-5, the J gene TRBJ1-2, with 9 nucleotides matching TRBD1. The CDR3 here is CASSLTGTGNYGYTF. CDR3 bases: TGTGCCAGCAGCTTAACCGGGACAGGGAACTATGGCTACACCTTC.